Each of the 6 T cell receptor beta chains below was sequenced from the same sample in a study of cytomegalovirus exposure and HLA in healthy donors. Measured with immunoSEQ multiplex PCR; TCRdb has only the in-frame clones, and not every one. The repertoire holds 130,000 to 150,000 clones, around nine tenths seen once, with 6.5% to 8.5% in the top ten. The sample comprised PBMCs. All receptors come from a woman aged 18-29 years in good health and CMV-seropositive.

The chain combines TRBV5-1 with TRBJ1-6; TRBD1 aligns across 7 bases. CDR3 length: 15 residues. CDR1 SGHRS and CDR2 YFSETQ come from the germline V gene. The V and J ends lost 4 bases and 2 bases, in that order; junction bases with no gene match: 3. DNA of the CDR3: TGCGCCAGCAGCCCCGACAGGGCCTATAATTCACCCCTCCACTTT. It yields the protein CASSPDRAYNSPLHF.

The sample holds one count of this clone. CDR3 coding DNA: TGTGCCAGCAGTTTAGGGGCCCGCACGACAGATACGCAGTATTTT. Its translation is CASSLGARTTDTQYF. The chain uses TRBV28 and TRBJ2-3; perhaps TRBD1 as D (5 bases). Germline-derived CDR1 and CDR2 are MDHEN and SYDVKM. The CDR3 extends over 15 amino acids. The ends were cut back, 2 bases at V and 3 bases at J, with 12 bases in the middle.

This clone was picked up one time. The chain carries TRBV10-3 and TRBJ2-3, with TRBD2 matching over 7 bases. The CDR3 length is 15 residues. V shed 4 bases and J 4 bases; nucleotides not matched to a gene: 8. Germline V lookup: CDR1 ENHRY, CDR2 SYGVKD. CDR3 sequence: CAISGLGGGADTQYF. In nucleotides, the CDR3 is TGTGCCATCAGTGGACTTGGGGGAGGGGCAGATACGCAGTATTTT.

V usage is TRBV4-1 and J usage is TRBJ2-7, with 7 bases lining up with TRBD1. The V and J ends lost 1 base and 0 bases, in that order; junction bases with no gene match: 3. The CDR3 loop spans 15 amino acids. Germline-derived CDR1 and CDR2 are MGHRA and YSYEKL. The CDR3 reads CASSQGAGGSYEQYF. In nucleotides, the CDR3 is TGCGCCAGCAGCCAAGGAGCAGGGGGCTCCTACGAGCAGTACTTC.

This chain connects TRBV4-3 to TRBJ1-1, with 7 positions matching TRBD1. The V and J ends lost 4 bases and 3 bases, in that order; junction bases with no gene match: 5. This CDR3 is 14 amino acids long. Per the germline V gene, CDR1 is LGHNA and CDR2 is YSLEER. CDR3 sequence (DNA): TGCGCCAGCAGCCGGACAGGTCAATACACTGAAGCTTTCTTT. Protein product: CASSRTGQYTEAFF.

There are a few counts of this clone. The CDR3 DNA is TGTGCCAGCTCACCTTCCTTCCTTACAGAGAATTCACCCCTCCACTTT. The encoded protein is CASSPSFLTENSPLHF. The chain carries TRBV18 and TRBJ1-6; D is undetermined. There are 16 residues in the CDR3. Trimming pared 3 bases from V and 7 bases from J, leaving 16 bases between. Looked up from germline, CDR1 is KGHSH and CDR2 is LQKENI.